Presented here are 12 T cell receptor beta chains from one specimen sequenced in a study of shared clonotypes between healthy human individuals. Assay: immunoSEQ multiplex PCR; the TCRdb copy retains only in-frame clones and omits some. The sample has more than 850,000 clones; approximately 78% are singletons. What was sequenced was memory CD4+ T cells from PBMCs. Subset meaning: CD45RA-negative fraction. These receptor sequences come from a man in his late teens or twenties in good health. Some clones in this sample may be carry-over from other donors' samples.

The chain employs TRBV30 and TRBJ2-7; D call uncertain. The germline CDR1 and CDR2 sequences are GTSNPN and SVGIG (reference sequence). The CDR3 contains 11 residues. The V end lost 4 bases, the J end lost 4 bases, and 8 bases lay between the germline ends. The CDR3 region has the DNA TGTGCCTGGAAACTCCAATACGAGCAGTACTTC. Translated, it gives CAWKLQYEQYF.

V usage is TRBV13 and J usage is TRBJ2-5; D remains unclear. The J call is in doubt because the DNA end fits TRBJ2-7 better. Germline CDR1 reads PRHDT; CDR2 reads FYEKMQ (reference sequence). The CDR3 sequence is 11 residues long. The CDR3 here is CASSSYYEQYF. DNA for the CDR3: TGTGCCAGCAGCTCCTACTACGAGCAGTACTTC.

The genes are TRBV7-3 and TRBJ2-5, with 7 bases lining up with TRBD2. J gave up 12 bases and V 2 bases, and 9 bases lay outside the gene matches. CDR3 size: 13 residues. Germline-derived CDR1 and CDR2 are SGHTA and FQGTGA. The CDR3 bases are TGTGCCAGCAGCTTAGATGGGACTACTAACAAGTACTTC. Amino acid sequence: CASSLDGTTNKYF.

This clone was detected once. The rearrangement links TRBV5-4 to TRBJ2-3; 7 nucleotides line up with TRBD2. Germline values: CDR1 SGHNT, CDR2 YYREEE (reference sequence). Trimming cost V 0 bases and J 3 bases; bases outside gene matches: 7. The CDR3 has 16 amino acids. CDR3 coding DNA: TGTGCCAGCAGCTTGGGGGCGGGGGTTCGGACAGATACGCAGTATTTT. This sequence encodes CASSLGAGVRTDTQYF.

This clone was seen more than once but under ten times. V is TRBV6-6 and J is TRBJ2-7; 11 nucleotides align to TRBD1. J lost 4 bases, V lost 7 bases, and 6 bases had no gene match. The CDR3 spans 14 residues. Germline V gives CDR1 MNHNY, CDR2 SVGAGI (reference sequence). As DNA, the CDR3 is TGTGCCAGCAAAATCGGGACAGGGGGTTACGAGCAGTACTTC. Translating gives CASKIGTGGYEQYF.

This clone has only a few counts. The chain combines TRBV13 with TRBJ2-7, with TRBD2 matching over 11 bases. Trimming cost V 5 bases and J 4 bases; bases outside gene matches: 7. This CDR3 has 15 amino acids. Germline-derived CDR1 and CDR2 are PRHDT and FYEKMQ (reference sequence). The CDR3 sequence: CASSQGGLAVYEQYF. In DNA, the CDR3 is TGTGCCAGCAGCCAAGGGGGACTAGCGGTTTACGAGCAGTACTTC.

This chain uses TRBV7-3 with TRBJ2-3; D remains unclear. Trimming left V 2 bases short and J 0 bases short, with 9 bases between. Germline lookup yields CDR1 SGHTA and CDR2 FQGTGA. This CDR3 comprises 15 residues. CDR3 nucleotide sequence: TGTGCCAGCAGCTTAGGCAGAACTAGCACAGATACGCAGTATTTT. Translated: CASSLGRTSTDTQYF. The full variable domain, in which reference TRBV7-3 and TRBJ2-3 provide the parts outside the CDR3, is GAGVSQTPSNKVTEKGKYVELRCDPISGHTALYWYRQSLGQGPEFLIYFQGTGAADDSGLPNDRFFAVRPEGSVSTLKIQRTERGDSAVYLCASSLGRTSTDTQYFGPGTRLTVL.

This clone was counted between two and nine times. The rearrangement uses TRBV7-3 and TRBJ2-1, with 15 bases that match TRBD2. Germline V gives CDR1 SGHTA, CDR2 FQGTGA. This CDR3 spans 20 amino acids. V shed 4 bases and J 6 bases; nucleotides not matched to a gene: 16. The CDR3 bases are TGTGCCAGCAGCTCCCGACAGCAAAGGACTAGCGGGAGGGCCCTCAATGAGCAGTTCTTC. Translation: CASSSRQQRTSGRALNEQFF.

The V call is TRBV6-5, the J call TRBJ2-1; 16 nucleotides align to TRBD2. J gave up 15 bases and V 6 bases, and 11 bases lay outside the gene matches. This CDR3 comprises 15 residues. The germline gives CDR1 MNHEY, CDR2 SVGAGI. CDR3 nucleotide sequence: TGTGCCAGCAGGATCCCGGGACTAGCGGGAGGGCCGCGGTTCTTC. Translating it yields CASRIPGLAGGPRFF.

The chain joins TRBV10-3 to TRBJ2-1; TRBD2 matches 8 bases. The CDR3 loop spans 15 amino acids. Germline V lookup: CDR1 ENHRY, CDR2 SYGVKD. The junction had 7 bases not matched to a gene; V was cut back by 6 bases and J by 3 bases. In nucleotides, the CDR3 is TGTGCCATCAGAGGGTTTGCGGGAGGCTACAATGAGCAGTTCTTC. As protein: CAIRGFAGGYNEQFF.

The CDR3 spells CASSQVAGFQETQYF. The CDR3 nucleotides read TGCGCCAGCAGCCAAGTGGCGGGCTTCCAAGAGACCCAGTACTTC. V gene TRBV4-3 combines with J gene TRBJ2-5, with D tentatively TRBD2 (5 bases). This CDR3 spans 15 amino acids. The germline CDR1 and CDR2 sequences are LGHNA and YSLEER. Deletions cut 1 base from V and 1 base from J, with 10 bases between.

The gene calls are TRBV9 and TRBJ1-3, with 8 bases fitting TRBD1. Germline CDR1 is SGDLS and CDR2 is YYNGEE. The length of the CDR3 is 15 residues. J gave up 3 bases and V 2 bases, and 4 bases lay outside the gene matches. CDR3 loop: CASSVDGQGGNTIYF. CDR3 in DNA: TGTGCCAGCAGCGTGGACGGACAGGGTGGAAACACCATATATTTT.